The clone carrying this T cell receptor (beta chain) was counted many times. Its antigen is still unknown. Template-switch 5'RACE cDNA synthesis added a 10-nucleotide unique molecular identifier. TCRdb analysed the 5' RACE reads with MiXCR anew, one entry per CDR3 protein. This table has about 46,000 distinct CDR3 sequences, 4.5% appearing once. The CDR3 is 14 residues long. Germline CDR1 and CDR2: MDHEN and SYDVKM. The V end lost 4 bases, the J end lost 1 base, and 10 bases lay between the germline ends. This entry comes from a study of neurological immune-mediated disorders. Study findings and constraints: The authors found no clinical or MRI feature associated with the multiple sclerosis repertoire cluster. Among 34 multiple sclerosis patients, phylogenetic grouping put the repertoires of 18 into a single related-CDR3 cluster, a possible signature.

The receptor was derived from a woman aged 55-69 years with multiple sclerosis. Sample: PBMCs. The chain recombines TRBV28 with TRBJ1-1; a weak D match, TRBD1 (5 bases). For the CDR3, the DNA is TGTGCCAGCAGTTCCGACGGACAGAACACTGAAGCTTTCTTT. Translating gives CASSSDGQNTEAFF.